This is a list of T cell receptor beta chains from one sample in a study of blood T cell repertoires in COVID-19. TCRdb's copy holds only in-frame clones and misses some; the assay was immunoSEQ multiplex PCR. The table shows roughly 80,000 clones, with around 86% occurring only once. The sample consisted of peripheral blood. Source of these receptors: a human donor in a cohort sampled during active COVID-19. CDR3s include the opening cysteine and the closing phenylalanine or tryptophan. D genes are given only for firm matches. Clone size appears in some rows only: once, few, many, or a class for an expanded clone.

-	TRBV2	TRBJ2-5	-	CASSSPGFHQYF	TGTGCCAGCAGCTCCCCCGGGTTCCACCAGTACTTC
-	TRBV28	TRBJ1-5	-	CASSQSRGGWQPQHF	TGTGCCAGCAGCCAATCTCGCGGGGGCTGGCAGCCCCAGCATTTT
-	TRBV23-1	TRBJ2-7	-	CASSQSSISQQGPEQYF	TGCGCCAGCAGTCAATCAAGTATCTCACAACAGGGTCCCGAGCAGTACTTC
-	TRBV5-1	TRBJ2-3	TRBD2	CASSLRASGSTDTQYF	TGCGCCAGCAGCTTGCGCGCTAGCGGGAGCACAGATACGCAGTATTTT
-	TRBV11-2	TRBJ1-2	TRBD1	CASSWDRGSYGYTF	TGTGCCAGCAGCTGGGACAGGGGGTCCTATGGCTACACCTTC
few	TRBV25-1	TRBJ1-1	-	CASSVTGGREAFF	TGTGCCAGCAGTGTAACTGGCGGGAGGGAAGCTTTCTTT
-	TRBV19	TRBJ2-1	TRBD1	CASSSDRGPTGEQFF	TGTGCCAGTAGTTCCGACAGGGGACCTACCGGTGAGCAGTTCTTC
-	TRBV10-3	TRBJ1-2	-	CAISPSTENYGYTF	TGTGCCATCAGTCCATCGACAGAGAACTATGGCTACACCTTC
-	TRBV19	TRBJ2-2	-	CASTTTNTGELFF	TGTGCCAGTACAACAACGAACACCGGGGAGCTGTTTTTT
few	TRBV7-9	TRBJ2-5	TRBD1	CASSLAADRGRGETQYF	TGTGCCAGCAGCTTAGCAGCGGACAGGGGCAGAGGGGAGACCCAGTACTTC
-	TRBV28	TRBJ2-1	TRBD1	CAGSSYRDSSYNEQFF	TGTGCCGGCAGTTCCTACCGGGACAGCTCCTACAATGAGCAGTTCTTC
-	TRBV9	TRBJ2-7	-	CASSVGQANNEQYF	TGTGCCAGCAGCGTAGGGCAGGCGAACAACGAGCAGTACTTC
once	TRBV28	TRBJ2-2	-	CASSFGLLDRSNTGELFF	TGTGCCAGCAGTTTTGGTCTTCTCGACAGGTCGAACACCGGGGAGCTGTTTTTT
-	TRBV3-1/TRBV3-2	TRBJ2-5	-	CASSQRGLSGGGQETQYF	TGTGCCAGCAGCCAACGGGGGCTTAGCGGAGGGGGCCAGGAGACCCAGTACTTC
-	TRBV5-8	TRBJ2-6	-	CASDVVELGANVLTF	TGTGCCAGCGATGTGGTAGAGCTCGGGGCCAACGTCCTGACTTTC
-	TRBV7-3	TRBJ2-1	-	CASSLDRGSYNEQFF	TGTGCCAGCAGCCTTGACAGAGGCTCCTACAATGAGCAGTTCTTC
-	TRBV27	TRBJ2-1	TRBD2	CASSSLAGGIFSYNEQFF	TGTGCCAGCAGTTCACTAGCGGGGGGCATTTTCTCCTACAATGAGCAGTTCTTC
once	TRBV6-6	TRBJ1-5	TRBD1	CASSGGQGHQPQHF	TGTGCCAGCAGTGGGGGACAGGGGCATCAGCCCCAGCATTTT
-	TRBV10-3	TRBJ1-2	TRBD1	CATTPGQLNYGYTF	TGTGCCACCACCCCGGGACAGTTGAACTATGGCTACACCTTC
-	TRBV21-1	TRBJ2-7	-	CASSKGGTSGSSYEQYF	TGTGCCAGCAGCAAAGGCGGGACTAGCGGATCGTCCTACGAGCAGTACTTC
-	TRBV2	TRBJ2-5	TRBD2	CASSVETSADF	TGTGCCAGCAGTGTTGAGACTAGCGCAGACTTC
-	TRBV18	TRBJ1-2	TRBD1	CASSAGTGRYGYTF	TGTGCCAGCTCAGCCGGGACAGGGAGATATGGCTACACCTTC
-	TRBV9	TRBJ2-1	-	CASSPRGGEYNEQFF	TGTGCCAGCAGCCCCAGAGGGGGAGAGTACAATGAGCAGTTCTTC
-	TRBV9	TRBJ2-2	TRBD2	CASSARTSGNGELFF	TGTGCCAGCAGCGCCCGGACTAGCGGGAACGGGGAGCTGTTTTTT
-	TRBV7-3	TRBJ2-6	-	CASSASSGANVLTF	TGTGCCAGCAGCGCGAGCTCTGGGGCCAACGTCCTGACTTTC
-	TRBV7-9	TRBJ1-5	-	CASSLVAHQPQHF	TGTGCCAGCAGCTTAGTAGCGCATCAGCCCCAGCATTTT
-	TRBV11-3	TRBJ2-6	-	CASSLRGTGANVLTF	TGTGCCAGCAGCTTAAGAGGGACTGGGGCCAACGTCCTGACTTTC
-	TRBV2	TRBJ2-5	-	CASSEAGPREETQYF	TGTGCCAGCAGTGAAGCGGGTCCTAGGGAGGAGACCCAGTACTTC
-	TRBV29-1	TRBJ2-3	-	CSVETTSTDTQYF	TGCAGCGTTGAGACAACTAGCACAGATACGCAGTATTTT